The rows below give T cell receptor beta chains drawn from one sample of a study of T cells in Graves' hyperthyroidism and ophthalmopathy. MiXCR was run by TCRdb on the multiplex PCR reads, yielding one entry per CDR3 protein. The sample lists about 480,000 distinct CDR3 sequences, roughly 25% seen once, with 10% to 12% in the top ten. The sequenced sample was blood. These receptor sequences come from a woman aged 30 to 39 with Graves' ophthalmopathy. The CDR3 runs from the conserved cysteine through the conserved F or W. A D gene is named only where the DNA matches it firmly. Size tells how often a clone was seen (once, few, many) or the class of an expanded clone, and some rows leave it out.

v_call: TRBV7-2
j_call: TRBJ1-2
d_call: TRBD1
clone_size: NA
cdr3_aa: CASSYGQGRWGYTF
cdr3_nt: TGTGCCAGCAGCTATGGACAGGGGAGATGGGGCTACACCTTC

v_call: TRBV29-1
j_call: TRBJ2-3
d_call: NA
clone_size: NA
cdr3_aa: CSVEDFGGPTDTQYF
cdr3_nt: TGCAGCGTTGAAGATTTTGGGGGCCCCACAGATACGCAGTATTTT

v_call: TRBV5-1
j_call: TRBJ2-7
d_call: TRBD1
clone_size: many
cdr3_aa: CASSLAGGQAYEQYF
cdr3_nt: TGCGCCAGCAGCCTGGCAGGGGGACAAGCCTACGAGCAGTACTTC

v_call: TRBV6-2/TRBV6-3
j_call: TRBJ1-5
d_call: NA
clone_size: NA
cdr3_aa: CASSFWKRRQPQHF
cdr3_nt: TGTGCCAGCAGTTTTTGGAAGCGACGTCAGCCCCAGCATTTT

v_call: TRBV6-2/TRBV6-3
j_call: TRBJ1-2
d_call: TRBD1
clone_size: NA
cdr3_aa: CASSYPGQAFDGYTF
cdr3_nt: TGTGCCAGCAGTTACCCGGGACAGGCGTTCGATGGCTACACCTTC

v_call: TRBV6-1
j_call: TRBJ1-3
d_call: NA
clone_size: NA
cdr3_aa: CASSEVLGRSSGNTIYF
cdr3_nt: TGTGCCAGCAGTGAAGTTCTTGGGCGGTCCTCTGGAAACACCATATATTTT

v_call: TRBV5-1
j_call: TRBJ1-1
d_call: NA
clone_size: many
cdr3_aa: CASSLEGPAPAFF
cdr3_nt: TGCGCCAGCAGCTTGGAAGGTCCCGCTCCAGCTTTCTTT

v_call: TRBV9
j_call: TRBJ2-4
d_call: TRBD2
clone_size: many
cdr3_aa: CASSDRGENIQYF
cdr3_nt: TGTGCCAGCAGCGACCGGGGGGAAAACATTCAGTACTTC

v_call: TRBV5-5
j_call: TRBJ1-5
d_call: NA
clone_size: once
cdr3_aa: CASSLLPTGNQPQHF
cdr3_nt: TGTGCCAGCAGCTTGCTTCCTACGGGCAATCAGCCCCAGCATTTT

v_call: TRBV4-2
j_call: TRBJ1-1
d_call: NA
clone_size: NA
cdr3_aa: CASSQDRTAVNTEAFF
cdr3_nt: TGTGCCAGCAGCCAAGATCGGACAGCCGTGAACACTGAAGCTTTCTTT

v_call: TRBV28
j_call: TRBJ2-7
d_call: TRBD2
clone_size: NA
cdr3_aa: CASSFPSGGAGVLYEQYF
cdr3_nt: TGTGCCAGCAGTTTTCCTAGCGGGGGGGCCGGGGTGTTGTACGAGCAGTACTTC

v_call: TRBV5-5
j_call: TRBJ2-5
d_call: NA
clone_size: NA
cdr3_aa: CASNQEGKRETQYF
cdr3_nt: TGTGCCAGTAATCAGGAGGGAAAGAGAGAGACCCAGTACTTC

v_call: TRBV27
j_call: TRBJ2-2
d_call: TRBD2
clone_size: many
cdr3_aa: CASSPLGAGTGELFF
cdr3_nt: TGTGCCAGCAGTCCCTTGGGAGCGGGAACCGGGGAGCTGTTTTTT

v_call: TRBV2
j_call: TRBJ1-2
d_call: NA
clone_size: NA
cdr3_aa: CASNVEGSNYGYTF
cdr3_nt: TGTGCCAGCAACGTGGAGGGGTCTAACTATGGCTACACCTTC

v_call: TRBV6-2/TRBV6-3
j_call: TRBJ1-2
d_call: NA
clone_size: few
cdr3_aa: CASSPQEVYGYTF
cdr3_nt: TGTGCCAGCAGTCCACAGGAAGTCTATGGCTACACCTTC

v_call: TRBV2
j_call: TRBJ2-5
d_call: NA
clone_size: NA
cdr3_aa: CASSEITTGQETQYF
cdr3_nt: TGTGCCAGCAGTGAAATAACGACAGGCCAAGAGACCCAGTACTTC

v_call: TRBV15
j_call: TRBJ2-7
d_call: NA
clone_size: many
cdr3_aa: CATSRASGTREQYF
cdr3_nt: TGTGCCACCAGCAGAGCGTCCGGTACGCGCGAGCAGTACTTC

v_call: TRBV20-1
j_call: TRBJ2-4
d_call: NA
clone_size: few
cdr3_aa: CSTEPRDPAKNIQYF
cdr3_nt: TGCAGTACGGAACCCAGGGATCCCGCCAAAAACATTCAGTACTTC

v_call: TRBV20-1
j_call: TRBJ2-7
d_call: TRBD2
clone_size: NA
cdr3_aa: CSARERELTYEQYF
cdr3_nt: TGCAGTGCTAGAGAGCGGGAGCTCACCTACGAGCAGTACTTC

v_call: TRBV5-1
j_call: TRBJ2-5
d_call: NA
clone_size: few
cdr3_aa: CASSLDRPFTQYF
cdr3_nt: TGCGCCAGCAGCCTGGACAGACCATTCACCCAGTACTTC

v_call: TRBV30
j_call: TRBJ2-2
d_call: NA
clone_size: NA
cdr3_aa: CAWREQISGGELFF
cdr3_nt: TGTGCCTGGAGAGAACAGATCAGCGGAGGGGAGCTGTTTTTT

v_call: TRBV28
j_call: TRBJ1-2
d_call: NA
clone_size: many
cdr3_aa: CASSTEAANYGYTF
cdr3_nt: TGTGCCAGCAGTACGGAGGCCGCTAACTATGGCTACACCTTC

v_call: TRBV19
j_call: TRBJ1-1
d_call: NA
clone_size: few
cdr3_aa: CASSIAPVMNTEAFF
cdr3_nt: TGTGCCAGTAGTATAGCTCCAGTTATGAACACTGAAGCTTTCTTT

v_call: TRBV7-8
j_call: TRBJ2-5
d_call: TRBD1
clone_size: once
cdr3_aa: CASSLGQAQTQYF
cdr3_nt: TGTGCCAGCAGCCTCGGACAGGCCCAGACCCAGTACTTC

v_call: TRBV30
j_call: TRBJ1-2
d_call: NA
clone_size: many
cdr3_aa: CAWSAGRDYGYTF
cdr3_nt: TGTGCCTGGTCCGCGGGCAGGGACTATGGCTACACCTTC